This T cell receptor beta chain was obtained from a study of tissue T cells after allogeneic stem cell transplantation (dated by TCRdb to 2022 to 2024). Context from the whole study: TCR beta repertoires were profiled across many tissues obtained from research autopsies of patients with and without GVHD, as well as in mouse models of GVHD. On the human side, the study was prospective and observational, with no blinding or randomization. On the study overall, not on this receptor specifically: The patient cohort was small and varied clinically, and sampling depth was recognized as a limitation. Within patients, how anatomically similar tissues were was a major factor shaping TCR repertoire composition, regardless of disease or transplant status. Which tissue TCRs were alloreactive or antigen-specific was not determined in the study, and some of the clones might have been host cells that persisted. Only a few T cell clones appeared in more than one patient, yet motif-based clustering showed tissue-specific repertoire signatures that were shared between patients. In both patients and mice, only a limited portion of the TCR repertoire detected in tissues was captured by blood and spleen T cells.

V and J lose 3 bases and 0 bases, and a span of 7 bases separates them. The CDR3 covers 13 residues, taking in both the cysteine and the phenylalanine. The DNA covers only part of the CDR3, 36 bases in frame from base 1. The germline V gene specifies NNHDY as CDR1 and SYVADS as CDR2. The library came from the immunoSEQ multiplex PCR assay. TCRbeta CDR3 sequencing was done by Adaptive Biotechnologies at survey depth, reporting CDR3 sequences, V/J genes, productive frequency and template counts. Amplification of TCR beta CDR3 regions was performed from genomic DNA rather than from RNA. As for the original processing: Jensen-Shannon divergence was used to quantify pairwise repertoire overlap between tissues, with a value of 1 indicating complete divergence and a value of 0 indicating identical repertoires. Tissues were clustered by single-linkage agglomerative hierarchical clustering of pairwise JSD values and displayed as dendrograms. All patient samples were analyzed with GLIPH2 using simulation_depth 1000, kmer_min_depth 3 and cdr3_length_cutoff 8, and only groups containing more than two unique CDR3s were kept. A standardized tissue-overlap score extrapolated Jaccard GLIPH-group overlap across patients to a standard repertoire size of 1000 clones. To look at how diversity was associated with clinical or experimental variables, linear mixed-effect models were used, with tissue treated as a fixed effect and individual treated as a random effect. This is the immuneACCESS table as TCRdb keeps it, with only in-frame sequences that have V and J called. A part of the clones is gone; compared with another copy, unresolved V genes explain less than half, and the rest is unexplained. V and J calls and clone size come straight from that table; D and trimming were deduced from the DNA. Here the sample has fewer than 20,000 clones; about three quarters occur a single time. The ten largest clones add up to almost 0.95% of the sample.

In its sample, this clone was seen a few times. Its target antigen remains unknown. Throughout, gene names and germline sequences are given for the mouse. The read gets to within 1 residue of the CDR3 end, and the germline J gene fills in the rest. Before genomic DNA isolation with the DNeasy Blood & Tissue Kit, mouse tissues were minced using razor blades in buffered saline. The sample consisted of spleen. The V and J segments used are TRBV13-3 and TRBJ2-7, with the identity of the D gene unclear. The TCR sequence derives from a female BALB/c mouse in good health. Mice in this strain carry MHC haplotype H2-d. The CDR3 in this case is CASSGQSSYEQYF. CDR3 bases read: TGTGCCAGCAGTGGTCAGAGCTCCTATGAACAGTAC.